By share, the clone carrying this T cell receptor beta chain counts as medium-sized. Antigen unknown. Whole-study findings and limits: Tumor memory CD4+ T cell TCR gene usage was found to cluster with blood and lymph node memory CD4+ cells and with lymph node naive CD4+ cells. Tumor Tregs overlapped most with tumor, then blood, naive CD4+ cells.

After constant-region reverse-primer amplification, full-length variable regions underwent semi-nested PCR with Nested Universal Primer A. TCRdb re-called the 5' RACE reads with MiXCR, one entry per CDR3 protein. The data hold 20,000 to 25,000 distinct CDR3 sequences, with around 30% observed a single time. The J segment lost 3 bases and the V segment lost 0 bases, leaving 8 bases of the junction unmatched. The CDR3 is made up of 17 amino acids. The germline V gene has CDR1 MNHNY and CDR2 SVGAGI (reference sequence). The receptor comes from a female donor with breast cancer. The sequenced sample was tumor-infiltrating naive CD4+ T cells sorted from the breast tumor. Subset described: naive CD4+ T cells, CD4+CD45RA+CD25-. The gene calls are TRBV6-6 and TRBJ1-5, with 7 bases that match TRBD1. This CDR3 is CASSYSVTGRNNQPQHF. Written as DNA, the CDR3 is TGTGCCAGCAGTTACTCTGTGACAGGGAGGAACAATCAGCCCCAGCATTTT.